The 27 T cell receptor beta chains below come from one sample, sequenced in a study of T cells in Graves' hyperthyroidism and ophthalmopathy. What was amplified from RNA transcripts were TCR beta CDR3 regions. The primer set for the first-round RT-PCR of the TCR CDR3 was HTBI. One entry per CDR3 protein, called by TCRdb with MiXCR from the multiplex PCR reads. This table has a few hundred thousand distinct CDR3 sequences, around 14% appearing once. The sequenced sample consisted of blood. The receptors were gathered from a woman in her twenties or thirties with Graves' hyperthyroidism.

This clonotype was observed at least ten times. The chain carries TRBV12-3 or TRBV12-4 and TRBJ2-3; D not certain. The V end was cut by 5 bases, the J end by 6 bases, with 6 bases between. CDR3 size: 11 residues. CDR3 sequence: CASSRSDTQYF. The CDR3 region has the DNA TGTGCCAGCAGTCGTTCCGATACGCAGTATTTT.

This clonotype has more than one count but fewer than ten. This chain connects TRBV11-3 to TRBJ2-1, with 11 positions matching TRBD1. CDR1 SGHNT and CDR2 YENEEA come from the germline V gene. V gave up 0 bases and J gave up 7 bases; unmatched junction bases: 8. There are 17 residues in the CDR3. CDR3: CASSLDLGDRGWNEQFF. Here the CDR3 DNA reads TGTGCCAGCAGCTTAGATCTAGGGGACAGGGGGTGGAATGAGCAGTTCTTC. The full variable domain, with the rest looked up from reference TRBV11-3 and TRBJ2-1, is EAGVVQSPRYKIIEKKQPVAFWCNPISGHNTLYWYLQNLGQGPELLIRYENEEAVDDSQLPKDRFSAERLKGVDSTLKIQPAELGDSAVYLCASSLDLGDRGWNEQFFGPGTRLTVL.

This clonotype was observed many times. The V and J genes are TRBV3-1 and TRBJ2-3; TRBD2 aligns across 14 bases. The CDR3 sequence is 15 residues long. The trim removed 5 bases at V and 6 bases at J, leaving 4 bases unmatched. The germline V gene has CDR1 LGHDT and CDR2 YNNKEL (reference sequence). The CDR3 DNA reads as TGTGCCAGCAGCGGGACTAGCGGGAGTATGGATACGCAGTATTTT. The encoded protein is CASSGTSGSMDTQYF.

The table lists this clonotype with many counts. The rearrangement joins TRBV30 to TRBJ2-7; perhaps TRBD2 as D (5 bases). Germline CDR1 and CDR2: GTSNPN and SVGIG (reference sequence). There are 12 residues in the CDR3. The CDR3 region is CAAAGLPYEQYF. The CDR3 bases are TGTGCTGCGGCTGGACTCCCCTACGAGCAGTACTTC.

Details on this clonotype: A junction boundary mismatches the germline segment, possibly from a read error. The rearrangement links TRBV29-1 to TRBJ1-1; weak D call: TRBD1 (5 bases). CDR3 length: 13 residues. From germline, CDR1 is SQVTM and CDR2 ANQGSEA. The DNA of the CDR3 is TGCAGCGTTGAGGCAGGGTCTGACACTGAAGCTTCCTTT. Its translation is CSVEAGSDTEASF.

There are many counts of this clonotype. The CDR3 nucleotides are TGTGCCAGCAGTTTCCCAGGGCGGGCCAAAAACATTCAGTACTTC. Its protein is CASSFPGRAKNIQYF. This chain links TRBV28 with TRBJ2-4, with D possibly TRBD1 on 5 matching bases. The ends were cut back, 3 bases at V and 1 base at J, with 10 bases in the middle. The CDR3 runs 15 residues. CDR1 MDHEN and CDR2 SYDVKM come from the germline V gene.

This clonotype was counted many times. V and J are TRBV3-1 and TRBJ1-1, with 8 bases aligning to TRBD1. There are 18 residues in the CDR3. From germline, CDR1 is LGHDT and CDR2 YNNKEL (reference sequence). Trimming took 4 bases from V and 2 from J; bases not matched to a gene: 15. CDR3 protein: CASSPILRDRGPNTEAFF. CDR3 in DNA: TGTGCCAGCAGCCCGATCCTCCGAGACAGGGGCCCTAACACTGAAGCTTTCTTT.

The CDR3, as DNA: TGCAGTGCTAGAGACGATAGCGGGAGGGCCAGGTACGAGCAGTACTTC. Residues: CSARDDSGRARYEQYF. This rearrangement joins TRBV20-1 to TRBJ2-7; 11 bases map to TRBD2. Germline trimming cut 0 bases from V and 4 bases from J; bases unmatched to any gene: 8. This CDR3 spans 16 amino acids. The germline gives CDR1 DFQATT, CDR2 SNEGSKA (reference sequence).

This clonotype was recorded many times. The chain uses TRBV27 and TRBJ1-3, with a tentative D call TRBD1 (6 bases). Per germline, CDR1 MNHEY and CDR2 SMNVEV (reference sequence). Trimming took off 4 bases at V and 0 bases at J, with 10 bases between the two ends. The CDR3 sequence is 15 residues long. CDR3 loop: CASSYKDSSGNTIYF. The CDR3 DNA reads TGTGCCAGCAGTTATAAGGACAGCTCTGGAAACACCATATATTTT.

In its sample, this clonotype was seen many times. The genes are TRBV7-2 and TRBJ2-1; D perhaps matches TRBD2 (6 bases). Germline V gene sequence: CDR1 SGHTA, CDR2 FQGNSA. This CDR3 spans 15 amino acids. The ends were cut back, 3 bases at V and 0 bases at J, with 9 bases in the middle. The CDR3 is CASSFETSSYNEQFF. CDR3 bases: TGTGCCAGCAGCTTTGAGACTAGCTCCTACAATGAGCAGTTCTTC.

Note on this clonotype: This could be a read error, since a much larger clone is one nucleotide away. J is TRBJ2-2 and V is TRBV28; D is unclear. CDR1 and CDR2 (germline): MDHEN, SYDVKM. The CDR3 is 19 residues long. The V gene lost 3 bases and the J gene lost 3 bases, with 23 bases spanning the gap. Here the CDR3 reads CASSLVMPIPSVDTGELFF. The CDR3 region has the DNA TGTGCCAGCAGTTTGGTAATGCCAATACCCTCAGTAGACACCGGGGAGCTGTTTTTT.

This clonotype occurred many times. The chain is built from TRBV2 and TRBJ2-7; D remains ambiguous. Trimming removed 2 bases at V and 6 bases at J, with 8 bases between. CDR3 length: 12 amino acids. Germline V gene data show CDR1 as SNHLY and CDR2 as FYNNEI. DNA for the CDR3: TGTGCCAGCAGTGAAACCTGGACCGAGCAGTACTTC. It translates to CASSETWTEQYF.

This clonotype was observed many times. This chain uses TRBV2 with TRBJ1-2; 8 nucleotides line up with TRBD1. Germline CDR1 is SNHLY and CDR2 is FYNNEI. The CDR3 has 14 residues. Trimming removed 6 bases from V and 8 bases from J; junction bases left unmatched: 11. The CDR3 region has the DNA TGTGCCAGCAGCCGAAAACAGGGGGTAGGGGGCTACACCTTC. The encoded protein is CASSRKQGVGGYTF. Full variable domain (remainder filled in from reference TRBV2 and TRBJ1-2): EPEVTQTPSHQVTQMGQEVILRCVPISNHLYFYWYRQILGQKVEFLVSFYNNEISEKSEIFDDQFSVERPDGSNFTLKIRSTKLEDSAMYFCASSRKQGVGGYTFGSGTRLTVV.

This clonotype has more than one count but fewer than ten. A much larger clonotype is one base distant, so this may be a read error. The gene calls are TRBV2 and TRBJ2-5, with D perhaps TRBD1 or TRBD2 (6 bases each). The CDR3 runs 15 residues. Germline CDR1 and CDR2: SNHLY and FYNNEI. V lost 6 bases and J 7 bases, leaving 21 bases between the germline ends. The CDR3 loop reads CASSGTGLQGGTQYF. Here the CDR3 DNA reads TGTGCCAGCAGCGGTACAGGGCTGCAGGGAGGGACCCAGTACTTC.

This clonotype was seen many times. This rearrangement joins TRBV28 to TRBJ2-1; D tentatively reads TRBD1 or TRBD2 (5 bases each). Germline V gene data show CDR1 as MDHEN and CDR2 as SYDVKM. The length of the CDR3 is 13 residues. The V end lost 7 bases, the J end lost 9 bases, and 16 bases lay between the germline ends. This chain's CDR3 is CASIYQSRGEQFF. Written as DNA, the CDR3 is TGTGCCAGCATTTACCAATCGAGGGGTGAGCAGTTCTTC.

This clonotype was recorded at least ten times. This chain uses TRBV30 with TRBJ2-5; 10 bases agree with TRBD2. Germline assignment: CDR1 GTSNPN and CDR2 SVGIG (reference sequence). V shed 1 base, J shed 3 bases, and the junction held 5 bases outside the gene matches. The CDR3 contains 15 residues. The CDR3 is CAWSASGGQKETQYF. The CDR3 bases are TGTGCCTGGAGTGCTAGCGGGGGACAGAAAGAGACCCAGTACTTC.

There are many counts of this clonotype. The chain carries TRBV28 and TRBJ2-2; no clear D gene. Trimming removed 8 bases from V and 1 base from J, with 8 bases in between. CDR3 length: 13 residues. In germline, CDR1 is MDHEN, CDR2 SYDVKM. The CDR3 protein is CASAEMNTGELFF. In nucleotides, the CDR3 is TGTGCCAGCGCAGAGATGAACACCGGGGAGCTGTTTTTT.

CDR3 amino acids: CASSEFIYYGLAMGEQYF. DNA of the CDR3: TGCGCCAGCAGTGAGTTTATCTATTATGGACTAGCAATGGGGGAGCAGTACTTC. V and J are TRBV10-1 and TRBJ2-7; 8 bases are a match to TRBD2. With V trimmed by 1 base and J by 7 bases, 18 bases remained unmatched. Germline CDR1 is WNHNN and CDR2 is SYGVQD (reference sequence). The CDR3 sequence is 18 residues long.

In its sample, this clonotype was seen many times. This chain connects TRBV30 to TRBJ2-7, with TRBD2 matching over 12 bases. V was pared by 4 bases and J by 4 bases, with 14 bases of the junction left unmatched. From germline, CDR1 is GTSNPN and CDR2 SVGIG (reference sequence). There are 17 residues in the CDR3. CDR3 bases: TGTGCCTGGAATTCGGTTCGGACTAGCGGGATCGCGTACGAGCAGTACTTC. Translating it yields CAWNSVRTSGIAYEQYF.

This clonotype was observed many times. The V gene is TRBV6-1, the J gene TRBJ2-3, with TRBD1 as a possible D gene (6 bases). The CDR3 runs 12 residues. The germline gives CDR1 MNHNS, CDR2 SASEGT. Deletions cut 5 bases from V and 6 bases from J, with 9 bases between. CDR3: CASSRDIDTQYF. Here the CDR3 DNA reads TGTGCCAGCAGTAGGGACATCGATACGCAGTATTTT.

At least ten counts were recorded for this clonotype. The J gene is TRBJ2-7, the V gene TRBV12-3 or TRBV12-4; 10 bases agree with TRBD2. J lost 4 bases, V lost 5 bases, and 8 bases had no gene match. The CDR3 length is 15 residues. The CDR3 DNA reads TGTGCCAGCAGTCGAACCTCTAGCGGGGGATACGAGCAGTACTTC. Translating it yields CASSRTSSGGYEQYF.

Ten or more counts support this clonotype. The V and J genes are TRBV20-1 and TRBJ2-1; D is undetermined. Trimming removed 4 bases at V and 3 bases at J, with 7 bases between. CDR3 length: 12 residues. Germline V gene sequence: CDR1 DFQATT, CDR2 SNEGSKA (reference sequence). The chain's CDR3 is CSAKFNYNEQFF. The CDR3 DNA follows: TGCAGTGCTAAGTTTAACTACAATGAGCAGTTCTTC.

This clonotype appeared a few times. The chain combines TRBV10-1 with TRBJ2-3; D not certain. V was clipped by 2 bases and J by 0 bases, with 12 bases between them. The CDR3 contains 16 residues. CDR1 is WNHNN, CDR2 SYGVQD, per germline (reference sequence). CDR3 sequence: CASSELGGPSTDTQYF. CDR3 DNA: TGCGCCAGCAGTGAGCTAGGCGGTCCTAGCACAGATACGCAGTATTTT.

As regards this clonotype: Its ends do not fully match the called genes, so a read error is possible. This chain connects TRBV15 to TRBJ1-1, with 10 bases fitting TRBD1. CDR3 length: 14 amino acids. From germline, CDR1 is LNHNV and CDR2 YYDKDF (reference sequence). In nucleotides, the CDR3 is TGTGCCACCAGCGGAGACAGGGGGCGAACTGAAGCTTTCTTT. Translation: CATSGDRGRTEAFF.

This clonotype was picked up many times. CDR3 region: CASSGLAVRTDTQYF. DNA for the CDR3: TGTGCCAGCAGTGGCCTAGCGGTGCGCACAGATACGCAGTATTTT. The chain combines TRBV2 with TRBJ2-3; 7 bases line up with TRBD2. This CDR3 has 15 residues. CDR1 and CDR2 (germline): SNHLY, FYNNEI. The junction had 5 bases not matched to a gene; V was cut back by 4 bases and J by 1 base.

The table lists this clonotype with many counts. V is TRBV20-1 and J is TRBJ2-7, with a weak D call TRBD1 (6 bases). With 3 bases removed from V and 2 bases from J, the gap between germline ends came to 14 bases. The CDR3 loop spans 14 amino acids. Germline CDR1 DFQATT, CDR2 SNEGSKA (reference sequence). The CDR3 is CSARVQGPTYEQYF. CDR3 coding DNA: TGCAGTGCTAGGGTACAGGGCCCTACCTACGAGCAGTACTTC.

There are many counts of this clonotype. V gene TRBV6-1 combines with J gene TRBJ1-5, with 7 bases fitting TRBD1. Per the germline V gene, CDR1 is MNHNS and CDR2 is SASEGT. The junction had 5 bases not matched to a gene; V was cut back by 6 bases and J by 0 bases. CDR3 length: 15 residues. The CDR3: CASRTGPLSNQPQHF. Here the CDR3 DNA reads TGTGCCAGCAGGACAGGGCCGCTTAGCAATCAGCCCCAGCATTTT.